This T cell receptor (beta chain) came from a study of shared clonotypes between healthy human individuals. It was at deep level that the assay was run. As handled by the study authors: Filtering differed since immunoSEQ provided only junctions, with no quality scores. TCRdb's table, derived via immunoSEQ multiplex PCR, lists solely in-frame clones and lacks some. The V and J calls and the clone size are those of that table, but D and trimming were determined from the DNA. The data hold around 1.5 million clones, with about 98% observed a single time. The CDR3 covers 15 residues. Trimming removed 5 bases at V and 0 bases at J, with 11 bases between. Germline V gives CDR1 MGHDK, CDR2 SYGVNS. Nashville, Tennessee was home to all donors, who were Caucasian adults. Investigators divided CD4+ cells into CD45RA+ naive and CD45RA-negative memory subsets. This clone was detected only once.

The rearrangement links TRBV25-1 to TRBJ2-1, with D uncertain. Specimen: naive CD4+ T cells sorted from blood. The subset here: CD45RA+ positively selected. The receptor comes from a young man in good health. CDR3 sequence reads: CASSSRPPSYNEQFF. CDR3 coding DNA: TGTGCCAGCAGTTCTCGTCCCCCCTCCTACAATGAGCAGTTCTTC.